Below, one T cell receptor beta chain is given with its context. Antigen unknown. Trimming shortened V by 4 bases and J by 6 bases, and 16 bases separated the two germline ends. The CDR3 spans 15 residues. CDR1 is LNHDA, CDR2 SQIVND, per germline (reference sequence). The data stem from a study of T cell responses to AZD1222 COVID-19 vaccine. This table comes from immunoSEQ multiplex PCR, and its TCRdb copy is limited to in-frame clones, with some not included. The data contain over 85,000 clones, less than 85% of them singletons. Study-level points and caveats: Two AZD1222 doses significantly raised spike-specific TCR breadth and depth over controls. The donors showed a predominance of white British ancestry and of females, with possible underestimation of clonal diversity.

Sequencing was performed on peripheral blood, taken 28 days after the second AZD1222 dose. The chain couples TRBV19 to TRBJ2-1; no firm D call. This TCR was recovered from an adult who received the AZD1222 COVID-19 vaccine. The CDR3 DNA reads TGTGCCAGTAGTACTAACCCCGACGGGTCCAATGAGCAGTTCTTC. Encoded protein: CASSTNPDGSNEQFF. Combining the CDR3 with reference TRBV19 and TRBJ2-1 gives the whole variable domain DGGITQSPKYLFRKEGQNVTLSCEQNLNHDAMYWYRQDPGQGLRLIYYSQIVNDFQKGDIAEGYSVSREKKESFPLTVTSAQKNPTAFYLCASSTNPDGSNEQFFGPGTRLTVL.